The rows below give T cell receptor beta chains drawn from one sample of a study of cytomegalovirus exposure and HLA in healthy donors. Method: immunoSEQ multiplex PCR; TCRdb's copy keeps in-frame clones and lacks some. The data show approximately 100,000 clones, 70% to 80% seen once. Sample: PBMCs. These receptors came from a woman younger than 30 in good health and CMV-seropositive. Both conserved end residues are part of each CDR3. Fields, in order: V gene, clone size, D gene, J gene, CDR3 DNA, CDR3 protein. D genes are given only for firm matches. Not every row has a clone size; where given, it reads once, few, many or a size class.

TRBV30	-	TRBD1	TRBJ2-3	TGTGCCTGGGCCTGGGGGACAGCGACAGATACGCAGTATTTT	CAWAWGTATDTQYF
TRBV19	-	TRBD2	TRBJ2-1	TGTGCCAGTAGTGGAGGGACTAGTGAGTTCTTC	CASSGGTSEFF
TRBV27	-	TRBD1	TRBJ1-1	TGTGCCAGCAGTTCCGGGACAGAGCTGGAGGCGAAGGCTTTCTTT	CASSSGTELEAKAFF
TRBV4-1	-	TRBD2	TRBJ2-1	TGCGCCAGCAGCCCTCAGCCTAGCGGGAGCTCCTACAATGAGCAGTTCTTC	CASSPQPSGSSYNEQFF
TRBV23-1	-	-	TRBJ2-7	TGCGCCAGCAGTCCCGGGACAAAAAAGACCCCGGGTTCCTACGAGCAGTACTTC	CASSPGTKKTPGSYEQYF
TRBV21-1	-	-	TRBJ2-1	TGTGCCAAACTTAAAGCGGGAGGGAACCATGACAATGAGCAGTTCTTC	CAKLKAGGNHDNEQFF
TRBV14	few	-	TRBJ2-5	TGTGCCAGCAGCCCAGAGTCCGCCGGGGGGCTAGAGACCCAGTACTTC	CASSPESAGGLETQYF
TRBV7-9	-	-	TRBJ2-5	TGTGCCAGCAGCTCGGGACTCCAAGAGACCCAGTACTTC	CASSSGLQETQYF
TRBV4-3	-	TRBD2	TRBJ2-1	TGCGCCAGCAGCCAAGATTCCAGCGGGAGTCCGAATGAGCAGTTCTTC	CASSQDSSGSPNEQFF
TRBV14	-	TRBD2	TRBJ2-2	TGTGCCAGCAGCCATGACGACACTAGCGGGTCGAACACCGGGGAGCTGTTTTTT	CASSHDDTSGSNTGELFF
TRBV7-6	-	TRBD2	TRBJ2-1	TGTGCCAGCAGCCCCGCGGGGGTCAATGAGCAGTTCTTC	CASSPAGVNEQFF
TRBV5-5	-	-	TRBJ1-2	TGTGCCAGCAGCTTGGAGGGAGGGAACAACTATGGCTACACCTTC	CASSLEGGNNYGYTF
TRBV5-1	-	-	TRBJ2-1	TGCGCCAGCAGCGTGGGTTGGGAGGCCTCCTACAATGAGCAGTTCTTC	CASSVGWEASYNEQFF
TRBV6-1	few	-	TRBJ2-1	TGTGCCAGCAGTGTCCTCGCGGGGACCTACAATGAGCAGTTCTTC	CASSVLAGTYNEQFF
TRBV19	-	-	TRBJ2-7	TGTGCCAGTAATACCGGAGGCTACGAGCAGTACTTC	CASNTGGYEQYF
TRBV6-4	-	TRBD2	TRBJ2-3	TGTGCCAGCAGGGTTAGCGGGAGCACAGATACGCAGTATTTT	CASRVSGSTDTQYF
TRBV29-1	once	TRBD1	TRBJ2-5	TGCAGCGTTGAGCCTCAGGGGGCGATTGGGGAGACCCAGTACTTC	CSVEPQGAIGETQYF
TRBV7-8	few	-	TRBJ2-1	TGTGCCAGCAGCTTAGCCGGTCCCGATGAGCAGTTCTTC	CASSLAGPDEQFF
TRBV15	-	TRBD1	TRBJ1-5	TGTGCCACCAGCACCCCTGAAGGGGGCGGTCAGCCCCAGCATTTT	CATSTPEGGGQPQHF
TRBV18	few	TRBD1	TRBJ2-1	TGTGCCAGCTCACCGTCCACCGGGACAGGCAAGTCCAATGAGCAGTTCTTC	CASSPSTGTGKSNEQFF
TRBV7-2	-	TRBD2	TRBJ2-7	TGTGCCAGCAGCTTCACACTAGCGGTCTACGAGCAGTACTTC	CASSFTLAVYEQYF
TRBV5-1	once	TRBD2	TRBJ2-1	TGCGCCAGCAGCTTGTTTCTAGCGGGAAAGGCGGGGGAGCAGTTCTTC	CASSLFLAGKAGEQFF
TRBV6-6	-	TRBD1	TRBJ2-7	TGTGCCAGCAGTAAGGACAGGGGGAACCACGAGCAGTACTTC	CASSKDRGNHEQYF
TRBV6-1	-	-	TRBJ2-3	TGTGCCAGCAGTGAAGGTGTGGTCAGTCGCACAGATACGCAGTATTTT	CASSEGVVSRTDTQYF
TRBV30	-	-	TRBJ2-7	TGTGCCCTAATAGAGGGTTATGCTTTCGAGCAGTACTTC	CALIEGYAFEQYF
TRBV28	-	-	TRBJ2-3	TGTGCCAGCAGTCTACCACGGGTGGCAGATACGCAGTATTTT	CASSLPRVADTQYF
TRBV5-1	-	TRBD2	TRBJ2-2	TGCGCCAGCAGCTTGGCCCTAGCGGGCACCGGGGAGCTGTTTTTT	CASSLALAGTGELFF
TRBV27	once	-	TRBJ1-4	TGTGCCAGCATGCACACAGCGGGCTTTAATGAAAAACTGTTTTTT	CASMHTAGFNEKLFF
TRBV11-2	-	-	TRBJ2-7	TGTGCCAGCAGCTTACAAGAGGGCTCCTACGAGCAGTACTTC	CASSLQEGSYEQYF
TRBV7-3	-	TRBD1	TRBJ2-3	TGTGCCAGCAGCTTTGGGACAGGGAGTTCTACGCAGTATTTT	CASSFGTGSSTQYF
TRBV7-6	-	-	TRBJ1-1	TGTGCCAGCAGCTTACCCGGGAACACTGAAGCTTTCTTT	CASSLPGNTEAFF
TRBV28	few	TRBD1	TRBJ1-1	TGTGCCAGCAGTCATCCGGGACAGGGGGAACCATTTGAAGCTTTCTTT	CASSHPGQGEPFEAFF
TRBV7-2	few	-	TRBJ2-5	TGTGCCAGCAGCTTAGCGGATGGAAGGACACTGAAAGAGACCCAGTACTTC	CASSLADGRTLKETQYF
TRBV14	-	-	TRBJ1-2	TGTGCCAGCAGCATAAATCTTGGCGGTGGCTACACCTTC	CASSINLGGGYTF
TRBV7-8	-	TRBD2	TRBJ2-7	TGTGCCAGCAGCCACAACGAAGCGCTAGCGGGAGACGAGCAGTACTTC	CASSHNEALAGDEQYF
TRBV6-6	-	-	TRBJ1-5	TGTGCCAGCCAGCGGTTCAATCAGCCCCAGCATTTT	CASQRFNQPQHF
TRBV27	-	-	TRBJ1-1	TGTGCCAGCAGTTTAGCGGGGGCTCACACTGAAGCTTTCTTT	CASSLAGAHTEAFF
TRBV9	-	-	TRBJ2-7	TGTGCCAGCAGCGTATGGGACTCGACCCACGAGCAGTACTTC	CASSVWDSTHEQYF
TRBV19	-	-	TRBJ1-3	TGTGCCAGTAGTGCGGGAACCGGAAACACCATATATTTT	CASSAGTGNTIYF
TRBV10-2	-	-	TRBJ1-1	TGCGCCAGCACCGGAGTGGGTTATGCTGAAGCTTTCTTT	CASTGVGYAEAFF